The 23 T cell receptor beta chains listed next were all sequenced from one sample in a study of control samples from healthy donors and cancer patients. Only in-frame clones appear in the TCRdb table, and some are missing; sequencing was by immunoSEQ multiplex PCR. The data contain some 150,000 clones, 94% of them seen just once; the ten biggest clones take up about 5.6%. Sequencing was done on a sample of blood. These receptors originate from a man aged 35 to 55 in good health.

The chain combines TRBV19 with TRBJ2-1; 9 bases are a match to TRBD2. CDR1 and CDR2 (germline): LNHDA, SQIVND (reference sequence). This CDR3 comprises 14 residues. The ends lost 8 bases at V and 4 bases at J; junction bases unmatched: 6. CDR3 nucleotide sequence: TGTGCCAGTTCCCTTAGCGGGGGATACAATGAGCAGTTCTTC. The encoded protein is CASSLSGGYNEQFF.

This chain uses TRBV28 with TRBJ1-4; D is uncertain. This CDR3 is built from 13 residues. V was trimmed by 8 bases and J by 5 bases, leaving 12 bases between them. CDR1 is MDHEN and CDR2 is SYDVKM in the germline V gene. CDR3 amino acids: CASCTTSNEKLFF. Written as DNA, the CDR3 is TGTGCCAGCTGTACAACTTCCAATGAAAAACTGTTTTTT.

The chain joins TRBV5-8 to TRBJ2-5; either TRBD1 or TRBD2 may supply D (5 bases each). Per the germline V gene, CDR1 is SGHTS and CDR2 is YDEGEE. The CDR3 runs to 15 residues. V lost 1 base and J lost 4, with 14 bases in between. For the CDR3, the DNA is TGTGCCAGCAGCTTGTGGGGGATCGAGTCAGAGACCCAGTACTTC. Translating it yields CASSLWGIESETQYF.

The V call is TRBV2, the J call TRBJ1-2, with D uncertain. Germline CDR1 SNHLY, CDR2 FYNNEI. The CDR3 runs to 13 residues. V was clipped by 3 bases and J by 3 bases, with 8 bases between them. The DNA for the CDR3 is TGTGCCAGCAGTGATATGGCTTACTATGGCTACACCTTC. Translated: CASSDMAYYGYTF.

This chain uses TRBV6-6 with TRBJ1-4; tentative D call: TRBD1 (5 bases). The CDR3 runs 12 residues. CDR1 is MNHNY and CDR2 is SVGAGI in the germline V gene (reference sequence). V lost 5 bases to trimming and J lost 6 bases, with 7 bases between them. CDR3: CASSPQDEKLFF. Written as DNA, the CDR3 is TGTGCCAGCAGTCCACAGGATGAAAAACTGTTTTTT.

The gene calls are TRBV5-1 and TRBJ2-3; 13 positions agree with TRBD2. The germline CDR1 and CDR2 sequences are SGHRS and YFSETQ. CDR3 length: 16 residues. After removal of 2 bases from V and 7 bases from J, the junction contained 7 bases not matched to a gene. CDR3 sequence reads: CASSLTSGGAQNTQYF. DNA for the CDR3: TGCGCCAGCAGCTTAACTAGCGGGGGGGCCCAAAATACGCAGTATTTT.

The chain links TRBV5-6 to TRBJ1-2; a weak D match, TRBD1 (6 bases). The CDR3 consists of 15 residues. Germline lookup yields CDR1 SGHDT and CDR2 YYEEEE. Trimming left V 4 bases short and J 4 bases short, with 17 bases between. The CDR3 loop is CASSQDSLPAYGYTF. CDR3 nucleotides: TGTGCCAGCAGCCAGGACAGTTTACCCGCCTATGGCTACACCTTC.

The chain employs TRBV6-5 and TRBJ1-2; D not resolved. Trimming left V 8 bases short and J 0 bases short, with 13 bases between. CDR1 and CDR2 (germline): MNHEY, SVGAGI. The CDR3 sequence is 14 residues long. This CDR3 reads CASVAGPSNYGYTF. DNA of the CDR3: TGTGCCAGCGTCGCAGGCCCCTCTAACTATGGCTACACCTTC.

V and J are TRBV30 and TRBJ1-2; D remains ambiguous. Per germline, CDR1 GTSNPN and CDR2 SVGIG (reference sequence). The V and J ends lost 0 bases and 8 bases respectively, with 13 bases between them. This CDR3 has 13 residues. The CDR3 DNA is TGTGCCTGGAGTGTACGAGAGCGTTGGGGCTACACCTTC. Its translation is CAWSVRERWGYTF.

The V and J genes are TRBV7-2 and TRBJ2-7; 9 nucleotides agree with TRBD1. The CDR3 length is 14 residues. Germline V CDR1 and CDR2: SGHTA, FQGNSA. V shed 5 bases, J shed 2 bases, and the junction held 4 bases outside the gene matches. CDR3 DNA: TGTGCCAGCAGCGCGGACAGGGGTACCTACGAGCAGTACTTC. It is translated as CASSADRGTYEQYF.

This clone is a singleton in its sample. The CDR3 bases are TGTGCCATCACAATGGACGGAAACACTGAAGCTTTCTTT. It specifies CAITMDGNTEAFF. J is TRBJ1-1 and V is TRBV2; D ambiguous. Germline assignment: CDR1 SNHLY and CDR2 FYNNEI. V shed 10 bases and J shed 2 bases, with 14 bases lying between them. CDR3 size: 13 residues.

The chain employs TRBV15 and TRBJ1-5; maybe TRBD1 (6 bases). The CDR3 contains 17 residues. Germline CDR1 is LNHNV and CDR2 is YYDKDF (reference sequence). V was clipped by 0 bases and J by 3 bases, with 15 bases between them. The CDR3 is CATSRDLRGQVNQPQHF. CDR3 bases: TGTGCCACCAGCAGAGATTTAAGGGGACAAGTCAATCAGCCCCAGCATTTT.

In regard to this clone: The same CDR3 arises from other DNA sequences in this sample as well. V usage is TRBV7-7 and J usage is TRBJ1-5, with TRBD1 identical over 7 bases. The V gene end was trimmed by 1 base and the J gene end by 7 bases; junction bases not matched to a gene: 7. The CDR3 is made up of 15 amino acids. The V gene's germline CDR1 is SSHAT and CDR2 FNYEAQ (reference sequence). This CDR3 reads CASSLGQGVGQPQHF. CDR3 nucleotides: TGTGCCAGCAGCTTAGGGCAGGGGGTGGGGCAGCCCCAGCATTTT.

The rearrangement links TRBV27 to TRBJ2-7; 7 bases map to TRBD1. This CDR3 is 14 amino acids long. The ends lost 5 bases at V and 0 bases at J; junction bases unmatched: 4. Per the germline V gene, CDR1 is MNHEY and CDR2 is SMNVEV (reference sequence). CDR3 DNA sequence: TGTGCCAGCAGTATCGGGACAGCCTCCTACGAGCAGTACTTC. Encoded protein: CASSIGTASYEQYF.

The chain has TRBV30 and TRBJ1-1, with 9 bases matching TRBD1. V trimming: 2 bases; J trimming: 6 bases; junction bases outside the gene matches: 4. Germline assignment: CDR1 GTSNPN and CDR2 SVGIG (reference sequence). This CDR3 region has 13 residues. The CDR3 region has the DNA TGTGCCTGGAGTTCACAGGGGGCAGCTGAAGCTTTCTTT. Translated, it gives CAWSSQGAAEAFF.

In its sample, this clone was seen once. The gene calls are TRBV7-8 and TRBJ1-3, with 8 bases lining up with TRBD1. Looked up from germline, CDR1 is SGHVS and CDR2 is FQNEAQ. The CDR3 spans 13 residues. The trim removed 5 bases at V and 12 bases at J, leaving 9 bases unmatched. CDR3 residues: CASSNPGTGVIYF. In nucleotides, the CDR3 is TGTGCCAGCAGCAACCCGGGGACAGGCGTCATATATTTT.

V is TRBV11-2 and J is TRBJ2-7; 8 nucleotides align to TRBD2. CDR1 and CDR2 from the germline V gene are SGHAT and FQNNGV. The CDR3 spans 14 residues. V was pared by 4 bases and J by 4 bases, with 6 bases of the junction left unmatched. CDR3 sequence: CASSSQRGPYEQYF. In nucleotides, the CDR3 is TGTGCCAGCAGCTCTCAGCGGGGGCCATACGAGCAGTACTTC.

The CDR3 loop reads CSVGGGPSREQYF. The CDR3 bases are TGCAGCGTTGGAGGGGGGCCCTCGAGGGAGCAGTACTTC. This chain uses TRBV29-1 with TRBJ2-7; TRBD1 or TRBD2 may be the D gene (6 bases each). Germline CDR1 reads SQVTM; CDR2 reads ANQGSEA. The V end lost 4 bases, the J end lost 7 bases, and 17 bases lay between the germline ends. CDR3 length: 13 amino acids.

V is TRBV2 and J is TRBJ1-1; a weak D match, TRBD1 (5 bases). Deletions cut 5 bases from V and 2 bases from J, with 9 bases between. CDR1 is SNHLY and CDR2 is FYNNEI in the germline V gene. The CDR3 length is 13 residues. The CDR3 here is CASSSTANTEAFF. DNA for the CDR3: TGTGCCAGCAGTTCGACAGCTAACACTGAAGCTTTCTTT.

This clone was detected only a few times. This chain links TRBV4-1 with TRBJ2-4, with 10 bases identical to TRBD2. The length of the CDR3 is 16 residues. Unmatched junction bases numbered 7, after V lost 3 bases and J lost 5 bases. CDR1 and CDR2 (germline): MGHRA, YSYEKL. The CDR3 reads CASSQTSSGGQNIQYF. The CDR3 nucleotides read TGCGCCAGCAGCCAGACTTCTAGCGGGGGCCAAAACATTCAGTACTTC.

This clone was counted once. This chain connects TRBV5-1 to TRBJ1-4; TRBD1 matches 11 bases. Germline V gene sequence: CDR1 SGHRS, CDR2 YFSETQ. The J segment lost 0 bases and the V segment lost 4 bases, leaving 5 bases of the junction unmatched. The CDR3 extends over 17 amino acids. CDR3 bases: TGCGCCAGCAGCCCACGGACAGGGGGCTCAACTAATGAAAAACTGTTTTTT. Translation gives CASSPRTGGSTNEKLFF. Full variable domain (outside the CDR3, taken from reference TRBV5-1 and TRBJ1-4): KAGVTQTPRYLIKTRGQQVTLSCSPISGHRSVSWYQQTPGQGLQFLFEYFSETQRNKGNFPGRFSGRQFSNSRSEMNVSTLELGDSALYLCASSPRTGGSTNEKLFFGSGTQLSVL.

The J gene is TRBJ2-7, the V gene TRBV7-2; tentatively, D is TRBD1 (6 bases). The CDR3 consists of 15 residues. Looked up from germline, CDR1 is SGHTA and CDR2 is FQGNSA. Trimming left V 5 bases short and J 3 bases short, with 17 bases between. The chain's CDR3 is CASSPRNRVGYEQYF. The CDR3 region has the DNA TGTGCCAGCAGCCCACGGAACAGGGTGGGCTACGAGCAGTACTTC.

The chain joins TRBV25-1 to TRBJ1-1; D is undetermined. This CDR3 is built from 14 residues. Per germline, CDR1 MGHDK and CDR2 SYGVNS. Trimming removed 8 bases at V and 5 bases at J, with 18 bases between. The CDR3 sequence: CASAKINLGTEAFF. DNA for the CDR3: TGTGCCAGCGCCAAAATTAATCTGGGAACTGAAGCTTTCTTT.